This T cell receptor (beta chain) was sequenced during a study of T-cell memory formation after mild COVID-19. Ten or more counts support this clonotype. Its matching antigen is unknown. Findings of the study overall: Detection of some responders pre-infection suggested pre-existing cross-reactive memory T cells participated. The authors did not confirm SARS-CoV-2 specificity of second-wave clones peaking day 37. Contracting clones from day 15 to 85 had balanced CD4/CD8; later expanders favoured CD4+.

UMIs and sample barcodes were carried by the TCR alpha and TCR beta cDNA libraries that 5'RACE produced using constant-segment primers. MiXCR, applied by TCRdb to the 5' RACE reads, yields one record per CDR3 protein. The sample has 220,000 or so distinct CDR3 sequences, approximately 10% seen once. This CDR3 spans 16 amino acids. V shed 5 bases and J shed 2 bases, with 13 bases lying between them. Germline CDR1 and CDR2: SEHNR and FQNEAQ (reference sequence). The TCR comes from a man between 18 and 35 years old who had mild COVID-19 (a few samples of this study predate the infection). Cell type and time point are not known. This chain links TRBV7-9 with TRBJ1-6; possible D gene TRBD1, 6 bases. Sequencing was carried out using PBMCs or a T cell subset sorted from them (not recorded which). For the CDR3, the DNA is TGTGCCAGCAGCACAACAGGGACCACCTATAATTCACCCCTCCACTTT. It is translated as CASSTTGTTYNSPLHF.